The entry below describes one T cell receptor beta chain. Its cognate antigen is unknown. A second PCR of roughly 6 to 12 cycles used a sample-barcoded 5' primer and a J-beta primer mix. Each cDNA molecule received a tag from a template-switch adaptor that had 12 random nucleotides. One entry per CDR3 protein, called by TCRdb with MiXCR from the 5' RACE reads. The sample comprises 630,000 or so distinct CDR3 sequences, 32% of which are singletons, and approximately 15% rests with the top ten. This sample was taken from a study of blood T cells in healthy people across ages. Broader study findings: Higher naive T cell percentage went strongly together with higher TCR beta diversity. Diversity of TCR beta per million T cells declined in a roughly linear way with age.

The CDR3 is 13 residues long. Trimming took 4 bases from V and 14 from J, leaving 18 bases between them. CDR1 is MDHEN and CDR2 is SYDVKM in the germline V gene. This receptor was taken from a woman older than 75 in good health. Specimen: blood. V and J are TRBV28 and TRBJ2-1; D might be TRBD1 or TRBD2, each matching 5 bases. CDR3 amino acids: CASSSNTGTIEFF. Written as DNA, the CDR3 is TGTGCCAGCAGTTCAAACACCGGGACGATCGAGTTCTTC. Variable domain in full (rest from reference TRBV28 and TRBJ2-1): DVKVTQSSRYLVKRTGEKVFLECVQDMDHENMFWYRQDPGLGLRLIYFSYDVKMKEKGDIPEGYSVSREKKERFSLILESASTNQTSMYLCASSSNTGTIEFFGPGTRLTVL.